The 22 T cell receptor beta chains below come from one sample, sequenced in a study of blood T cells in healthy people across ages. A sample-barcoded 5' primer and a J-beta primer mix were used in a second PCR of roughly 7 to 11 cycles. TCRdb reprocessed the 5' RACE reads via MiXCR and lists one record per CDR3 protein. In the table there are approximately 900,000 distinct CDR3 sequences, around 49% of which are singletons. Sequencing was done on a sample of blood. Source of these receptors: a man under 40 in good health.

This clonotype showed up just a few times. The rearrangement joins TRBV21-1 to TRBJ2-3. TRBV21-1 is deemed a pseudogene. The CDR3 sequence is 13 residues long. The CDR3, as DNA: TGTGCCAGCACCGTACGGGTCGTAGATACGCAGTATTTT. It specifies CASTVRVVDTQYF.

Worth noting for this clonotype: One junction end does not reproduce the germline sequence, and a read error may be involved. The J gene is TRBJ2-7, the V gene TRBV11-3; TRBD1 matches 8 bases. The CDR3 runs 15 residues. Germline assignment: CDR1 SGHNT and CDR2 YENEEA. The CDR3 DNA reads as TGTGCCGGCAGCCGCCGGGACAGGAGCTCCTACGAGCAGTACTTC. Its translation is CAGSRRDRSSYEQYF.

This chain uses TRBV6-5 with TRBJ1-3, with a weak D call TRBD1 (6 bases). This CDR3 comprises 15 residues. Deletions cut 2 bases from V and 5 bases from J, with 13 bases between. Germline V gives CDR1 MNHEY, CDR2 SVGAGI. CDR3 sequence: CASSYRSGQRNTIYF. The CDR3 bases are TGTGCCAGCAGTTACCGTTCCGGACAGCGAAACACCATATATTTT.

This clonotype was recorded a few times. The rearrangement links TRBV18 to TRBJ2-4, with D perhaps matching TRBD2 (6 bases). The CDR3 is 15 residues long. Germline V gene lookup returns CDR1 KGHSH and CDR2 LQKENI. Trimming removed 2 bases from V and 3 bases from J, with 11 bases in between. In nucleotides, the CDR3 is TGTGCCAGCTCACCAGCGGGGCGGGACAAAAACATTCAGTACTTC. This sequence encodes CASSPAGRDKNIQYF.

For this clonotype: The germline gene is not matched at one end of the junction; a read error may be the cause. The chain recombines TRBV27 with TRBJ2-3; D is possibly TRBD1 (7 bases). From germline, CDR1 is MNHEY and CDR2 SMNVEV (reference sequence). The CDR3 has 18 residues. The CDR3 DNA sequence: TGTGCCAGCAGTGGGCGGGACAGTTTGGGTTTTAGCACAGACACGCAGTATTTT. The encoded protein is CASSGRDSLGFSTDTQYF.

The chain uses TRBV7-9 and TRBJ2-3, with TRBD2 identical over 8 bases. The CDR3 has 14 amino acids. The germline V gene has CDR1 SEHNR and CDR2 FQNEAQ (reference sequence). Unmatched junction bases numbered 7, after V lost 4 bases and J lost 7 bases. The CDR3 protein is CASSSRGGPYTQYF. In DNA form, the CDR3 reads TGTGCCAGCAGCTCCCGGGGGGGCCCATATACGCAGTATTTT.

The chain joins TRBV4-3 to TRBJ2-7; D assignment may be TRBD1 or TRBD2 (6 bases each). The V gene's germline CDR1 is LGHNA and CDR2 YSLEER. The CDR3 is 14 residues long. V shed 4 bases and J shed 4 bases, with 14 bases lying between them. CDR3 protein: CASSPGPGAYEQYF. In DNA form, the CDR3 reads TGCGCCAGCAGCCCCGGACCGGGGGCATACGAGCAGTACTTC.

This clonotype has at least ten counts. This sequence joins TRBV18 and TRBJ1-5, with TRBD1 as a possible D gene (6 bases). CDR1 is KGHSH, CDR2 LQKENI, per germline. The CDR3 spans 13 residues. The V and J ends lost 6 bases and 4 bases respectively, with 10 bases between them. CDR3 amino acids: CASSPDRNQPQHF. The DNA of the CDR3 is TGTGCCAGCTCTCCTGACAGGAATCAGCCCCAGCATTTT.

This clonotype showed up just a few times. The chain uses TRBV29-1 and TRBJ1-1; TRBD1 aligns across 7 bases. The CDR3 runs to 12 residues. Germline-derived CDR1 and CDR2 are SQVTM and ANQGSEA. Trimming took 7 bases from V and 4 from J; bases not matched to a gene: 6. The CDR3 DNA sequence: TGCAGCGCAGAGACAGGGAGCACTGAAGCTTTCTTT. This translates into CSAETGSTEAFF.

The rearrangement links TRBV7-8 to TRBJ2-5; TRBD2 matches 10 bases. Near its end, the DNA agrees better with TRBJ2-1, so the J call may be wrong. The germline V gene encodes CDR1 SGHVS and CDR2 FQNEAQ. There are 17 residues in the CDR3. Here the CDR3 DNA reads TGTGCCAGCAGCTTAGACCTAGCGGGGGCGTACCAAGAGACCCAGTTCTTC. Encoded protein: CASSLDLAGAYQETQFF.

The V gene is TRBV20-1, the J gene TRBJ1-5; D gene uncertain. The CDR3 is 14 residues long. Germline lookup yields CDR1 DFQATT and CDR2 SNEGSKA (reference sequence). CDR3 in amino acids: CGVESYAINQPQHF. The DNA for the CDR3 is TGCGGGGTAGAATCTTACGCTATCAATCAGCCCCAGCATTTT.

As to this clonotype: Mismatch with germline at one junction end may stem from a read error. V gene TRBV7-7 combines with J gene TRBJ2-3; tentative D call: TRBD2 (5 bases). Per germline, CDR1 SSHAT and CDR2 FNYEAQ (reference sequence). The CDR3 has 15 residues. The CDR3 spells CASSPEATGADTQYF. CDR3 nucleotides: TGTGCTAGCAGCCCAGAAGCGACCGGGGCAGATACGCAGTATTTT.

The rearrangement links TRBV4-2 to TRBJ2-1; D remains unclear. Trimming left V 0 bases short and J 0 bases short, with 15 bases between. The CDR3 totals 18 residues. Germline assignment: CDR1 LGHNA and CDR2 YNFKEQ. The CDR3 DNA follows: TGTGCCAGCAGCCAAGATTTTCTCGGTACAAGCTCCTACAATGAGCAGTTCTTC. It translates to CASSQDFLGTSSYNEQFF.

CDR3 region: CAWSVRQFPDTQYF. CDR3 bases: TGTGCCTGGAGTGTACGACAGTTTCCAGATACGCAGTATTTT. The V call is TRBV30, the J call TRBJ2-3, with D possibly TRBD1 on 5 matching bases. The V and J ends lost 0 bases and 4 bases respectively, with 11 bases between them. Germline CDR1 is GTSNPN and CDR2 is SVGIG (reference sequence). There are 14 residues in the CDR3.

CDR3 in DNA: TGCAGCGTTGAATATGGTGGCGAGCAGTACTTC. The encoded protein is CSVEYGGEQYF. The chain is built from TRBV29-1 and TRBJ2-7; D gene unclear. The ends were cut back, 2 bases at V and 6 bases at J, with 8 bases in the middle. In germline, CDR1 is SQVTM, CDR2 ANQGSEA. This CDR3 region has 11 residues.

The sample holds a few counts of this clonotype. The rearrangement links TRBV28 to TRBJ1-5; D is ambiguous. Germline V gene sequence: CDR1 MDHEN, CDR2 SYDVKM. The CDR3 spans 12 residues. The V end was cut by 3 bases, the J end by 5 bases, with 5 bases between. CDR3 coding DNA: TGTGCCAGCAGTTTTGATGATCAGCCCCAGCATTTT. Amino acids: CASSFDDQPQHF.

This clonotype was found a few times. Germline is not matched at one junction end, which may reflect a read error. This chain links TRBV20-1 with TRBJ2-5; 12 nucleotides line up with TRBD2. The end of the DNA is better explained by TRBJ2-7, so the J call may be wrong. This CDR3 has 13 amino acids. Germline CDR1 DFQATT, CDR2 SNEGSKA (reference sequence). CDR3 amino acids: CSAQTSGGYEQYF. CDR3 bases: TGTAGTGCCCAGACTAGCGGGGGATACGAGCAGTACTTC.

In regard to this clonotype: An end of the junction differs from the germline gene, which may be a read error. The gene calls are TRBV5-1 and TRBJ2-5, with a tentative D call TRBD1 (7 bases). Looked up from germline, CDR1 is SGHRS and CDR2 is YFSETQ. The CDR3 totals 16 residues. CDR3 DNA: TGCGCCAGCAGCCCTCAAACCCACAGGGGAGGAGAGACCCAGTACTTT. It encodes CASSPQTHRGGETQYF.

This clonotype was seen ten or more times. This sequence joins TRBV7-2 and TRBJ2-5, with D unresolved. Between the trimmed V and J ends, which lost 1 base and 4 bases, there was a span of 7 bases. Germline V gives CDR1 SGHTA, CDR2 FQGNSA. CDR3 size: 13 residues. CDR3 DNA sequence: TGTGCCAGCAGCTTAGGACTGGGAGAGACCCAGTACTTC. Translated: CASSLGLGETQYF.

The rearrangement joins TRBV4-3 to TRBJ2-7; possible D gene TRBD1, 6 bases. The CDR3 loop spans 14 amino acids. In germline, CDR1 is LGHNA, CDR2 YSLEER. The V gene lost 4 bases and the J gene lost 1 base, with 11 bases spanning the gap. This CDR3 reads CASSLRDTSYEQYF. CDR3 DNA: TGCGCCAGCAGCCTCCGGGACACGTCCTACGAGCAGTACTTC.

The V gene is TRBV7-2, the J gene TRBJ2-3; 8 bases match TRBD1. V lost 1 base and J lost 6; bases outside the gene matches: 9. This CDR3 has 16 residues. CDR1 is SGHTA, CDR2 FQGNSA, per germline. CDR3 loop: CASSLEGQVKPDTQYF. For the CDR3, the DNA is TGTGCCAGCAGCTTAGAGGGACAGGTGAAGCCCGATACGCAGTATTTT.

This chain uses TRBV6-6 with TRBJ1-2; possibly TRBD1 for D (5 bases). Deletions cut 6 bases from V and 3 bases from J, with 14 bases between. The germline V gene encodes CDR1 MNHNY and CDR2 SVGAGI (reference sequence). The length of the CDR3 is 14 residues. This CDR3 reads CASRRTRVDYGYTF. The CDR3 DNA reads as TGTGCCAGCAGGAGGACAAGAGTGGACTATGGCTACACCTTC.